The source of this TCR beta chain is a study of blood T cell repertoires in COVID-19. Generated by immunoSEQ multiplex PCR, the TCRdb table keeps only in-frame clones and is missing some. Of 270,000 or so clones in the sample, approximately 89% are singletons; the top ten hold approximately 3%. Germline V gene data show CDR1 as LNHNV and CDR2 as YYDKDF (reference sequence). The CDR3 spans 15 residues. V was pared by 1 base and J by 8 bases, with 17 bases between. The receptor was isolated from a man aged 40-55 years who had been exposed to COVID-19. The V and J genes are TRBV15 and TRBJ1-2, with TRBD1 as a possible D gene (6 bases). Sequenced: PBMCs or T cells enriched from blood (not recorded which). Written as DNA, the CDR3 is TGTGCCACCAGCAGAGGGACAGTCTTAGAGGGCGGCTACACCTTC. Its protein product is CATSRGTVLEGGYTF.